This TCR beta chain is from a study of T cells expressing NK-cell markers. Overall study context: Eight donors were sequenced, seven testing HCMV-seropositive and one testing seronegative. General study findings and limits: About 1.0-8% of CD8+ T cells in more than 5 donors belonged to dominant NKG2C+ clonotypes.

This CDR3 spans 14 amino acids. A word on this clonotype: Its antigen remains unknown.

The cDNA for TCR beta came from 5'RACE template switching with UMIs. TCRdb processed the 5' RACE reads again and assigns one entry to each CDR3 protein, with no DNA. The table for this sample gives around 550,000 distinct CDR3 sequences. This clonotype was sampled from a man aged 18 to 30 in good health. Sequencing input: blood T cells: a sorted CD56 or NKG2C T cell subset, CD4+ or CD8+ T cells, or bulk PBMC T cells (not recorded which). The gene calls are TRBV12-3 or TRBV12-4 and TRBJ2-4; TCRdb names TRBD1, which stays unverified in the absence of DNA. CDR3 region: CASSHSGRVNIQYF.